The T cell receptor beta chain described here comes from a study of shared clonotypes between healthy human individuals. Study information: Three plates were used per donor for CD4 naive, three for CD4 memory, two for CD8 naive and one for CD8 memory.

Profiling relied on immunoSEQ multiplex PCR, and the TCRdb table lists in-frame clones only, not all of them. This repertoire shows around 1,000,000 clones, around 77% found once; its top ten account for 0.89%. V lost 9 bases and J lost 0, with 9 bases in between. Germline CDR1 reads MNHNY; CDR2 reads SVGAGI (reference sequence). CDR3 length equals 12 residues. The TCR was taken from a man between 18 and 35 years old in good health. Some clones in this sample may be carry-over from other donors' samples. The chain links TRBV6-6 to TRBJ2-7; D not resolved. The sample comprised memory CD4+ T cells from PBMCs. Subset meaning: CD45RA-negative fraction. The CDR3 DNA reads as TGTGCCAGTGCACAGAGCTCCTACGAGCAGTACTTC. Residues: CASAQSSYEQYF.